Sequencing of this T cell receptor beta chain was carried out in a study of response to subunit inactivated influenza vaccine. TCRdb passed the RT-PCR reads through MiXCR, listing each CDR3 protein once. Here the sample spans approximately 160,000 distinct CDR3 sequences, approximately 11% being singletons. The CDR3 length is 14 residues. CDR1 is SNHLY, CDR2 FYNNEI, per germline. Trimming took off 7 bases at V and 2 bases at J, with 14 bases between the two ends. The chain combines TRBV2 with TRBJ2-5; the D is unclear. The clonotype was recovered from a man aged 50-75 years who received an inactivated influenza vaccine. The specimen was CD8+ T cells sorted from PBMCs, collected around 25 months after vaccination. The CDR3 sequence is CASNPAWQQETQYF. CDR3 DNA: TGTGCCAGCAACCCCGCTTGGCAGCAAGAGACCCAGTACTTC.